This T cell receptor beta chain was sequenced in a study of shared clonotypes between healthy human individuals. Study overall: CD4 naive and CD4 memory each took three plates per donor, while CD8 naive took two and CD8 memory one. Study-wide findings and caveats: On the whole, naive subsets had larger estimated richness than memory subsets had. A handful of donors held about 4.6% of naive CD4 clonotypes in common.

At deep level, the assay was performed. Some clones are missing from TCRdb's copy, which holds only in-frame ones; the method was immunoSEQ multiplex PCR. The sample consists of some 2,400,000 clones, almost 96% of them appearing once. Comments on this clone: Antigen: not known.

The origin of this receptor is a man aged 18 to 30 in good health. Material: naive CD4+ T cells sorted from blood. This sample's subset: CD45RA+ positively selected.

CDR3 sequence (DNA): TGTGCCTGGAGTTCCCACAGGGGTCACACCGGGGAGCTGTTTTTT. Translating it yields CAWSSHRGHTGELFF. The chain carries TRBV30 and TRBJ2-2; 7 bases map to TRBD1. Germline CDR1 is GTSNPN and CDR2 is SVGIG (reference sequence). J lost 3 bases, V lost 2 bases, and 6 bases had no gene match. The CDR3 has 15 residues.